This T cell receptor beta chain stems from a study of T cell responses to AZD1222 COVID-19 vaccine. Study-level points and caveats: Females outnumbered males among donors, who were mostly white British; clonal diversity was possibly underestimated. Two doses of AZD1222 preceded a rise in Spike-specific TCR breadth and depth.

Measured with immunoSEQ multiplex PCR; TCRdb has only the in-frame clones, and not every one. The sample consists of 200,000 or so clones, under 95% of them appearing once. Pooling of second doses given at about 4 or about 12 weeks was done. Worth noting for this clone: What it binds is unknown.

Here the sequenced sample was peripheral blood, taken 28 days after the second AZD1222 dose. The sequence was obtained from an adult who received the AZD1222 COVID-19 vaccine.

This CDR3 is CASSLVTDPFEQYF. CDR3 DNA sequence: TGCGCCAGCAGCTTGGTCACAGACCCTTTTGAGCAGTACTTC. The chain uses TRBV5-1 and TRBJ2-7; D unclear. Trimming cost V 0 bases and J 7 bases, with 14 bases left between them. Looked up from germline, CDR1 is SGHRS and CDR2 is YFSETQ. CDR3 length: 14 amino acids.